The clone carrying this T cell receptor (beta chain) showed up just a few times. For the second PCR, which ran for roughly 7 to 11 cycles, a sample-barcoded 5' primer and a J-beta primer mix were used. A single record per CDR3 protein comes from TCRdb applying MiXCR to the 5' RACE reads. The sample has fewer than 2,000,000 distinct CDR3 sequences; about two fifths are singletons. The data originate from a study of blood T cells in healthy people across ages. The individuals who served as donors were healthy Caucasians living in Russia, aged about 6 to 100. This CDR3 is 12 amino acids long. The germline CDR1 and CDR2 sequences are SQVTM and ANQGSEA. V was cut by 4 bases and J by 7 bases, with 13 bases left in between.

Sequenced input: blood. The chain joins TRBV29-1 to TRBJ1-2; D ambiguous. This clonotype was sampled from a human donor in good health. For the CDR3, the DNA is TGCAGCGTTGTTGGGGATGGGAGTGGCTACACCTTC. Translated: CSVVGDGSGYTF.